The clone carrying this T cell receptor (beta chain) was seen a single time. Repertoires were generated with immunoSEQ multiplex PCR, while TCRdb's copy carries only in-frame clones and drops some. The sample consists of about 170,000 clones, 80% to 90% of them appearing once. V was shortened by 6 bases and J by 1 base, with 14 bases between the two germline ends. The germline V gene has CDR1 MNHEY and CDR2 SVGAGI. The CDR3 runs to 15 residues. This sample was included in a study of blood T cell repertoires in COVID-19. The sequenced material came from peripheral blood. The rearrangement links TRBV6-5 to TRBJ2-3; possible D gene TRBD1, 6 bases. This receptor was identified in a woman aged 70-85 years with COVID-19, enrolled during active disease. The chain's CDR3 is CASSVLGGRTDTQYF. In DNA form, the CDR3 reads TGTGCCAGCAGCGTACTTGGGGGCCGCACAGATACGCAGTATTTT.